This entry concerns a single T cell receptor (beta chain). The antigen remains undetermined. Libraries were prepared by immunoSEQ multiplex PCR; TCRdb keeps only in-frame clonotypes and omits some of them. The table shows over 150,000 clones, with roughly nine tenths occurring only once. The CDR3 sequence is 16 residues long. The V and J ends lost 3 bases and 4 bases, in that order; junction bases with no gene match: 9. Germline CDR1 MDHEN, CDR2 SYDVKM. The data stem from a study of cytomegalovirus exposure and HLA in healthy donors. General study results and limits: The tendency of first-cohort TCR clusters to co-occur in the roughly 130 validation repertoires emerged from a later analysis. The study recorded 150 to 200 TCR beta chains that were cytomegalovirus-associated.

The sample comprised PBMCs. The receptor's source is a man between 18 and 29 years old in good health and CMV-seropositive. The rearrangement uses TRBV28 and TRBJ1-5; 7 nucleotides line up with TRBD1. CDR3 loop: CASSLNRGVGNQPQHF. The DNA for the CDR3 is TGTGCCAGCAGTTTGAACAGGGGTGTAGGGAATCAGCCCCAGCATTTT.